This TCR beta chain was found in a study of T cell responses to AZD1222 COVID-19 vaccine. This CDR3 is built from 13 residues. The V end lost 3 bases, the J end lost 6 bases, and 9 bases lay between the germline ends. Germline V gives CDR1 SNHLY, CDR2 FYNNEI. Here immunoSEQ multiplex PCR was the method, and the copy in TCRdb shows in-frame clones only, minus some. Altogether about 130,000 clones are present, roughly 90% being singletons, with the ten largest covering approximately 1.6%. The source is an adult in good health. The specimen comprised peripheral blood, sampled on day 0 of AZD1222 vaccination. The chain carries TRBV2 and TRBJ1-5; D gene ambiguous. The CDR3 reads CASSDPGPQPQHF. DNA for the CDR3: TGTGCCAGCAGTGATCCAGGCCCTCAGCCCCAGCATTTT. The variable domain in full, completed from reference TRBV2 and TRBJ1-5, reads EPEVTQTPSHQVTQMGQEVILRCVPISNHLYFYWYRQILGQKVEFLVSFYNNEISEKSEIFDDQFSVERPDGSNFTLKIRSTKLEDSAMYFCASSDPGPQPQHFGDGTRLSIL.